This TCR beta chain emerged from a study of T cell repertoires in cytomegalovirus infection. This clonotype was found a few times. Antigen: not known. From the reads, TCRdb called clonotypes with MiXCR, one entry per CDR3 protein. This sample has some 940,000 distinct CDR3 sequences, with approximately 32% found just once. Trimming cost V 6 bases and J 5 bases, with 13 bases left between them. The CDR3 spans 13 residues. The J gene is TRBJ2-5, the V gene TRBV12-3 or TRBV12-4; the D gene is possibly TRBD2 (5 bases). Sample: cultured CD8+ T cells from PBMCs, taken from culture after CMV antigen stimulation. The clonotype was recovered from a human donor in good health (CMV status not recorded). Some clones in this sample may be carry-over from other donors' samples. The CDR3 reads CASRTDSRETQYF. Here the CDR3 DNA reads TGTGCCAGCAGAACGGACTCTAGGGAGACCCAGTACTTC.